The 5 T cell receptor beta chains listed next were all sequenced from one sample in a study of blood T cell repertoires in COVID-19. Method: immunoSEQ multiplex PCR; TCRdb's copy keeps in-frame clones and lacks some. The repertoire holds fewer than 250,000 clones, approximately 89% seen once, with under 5.5% in the top ten. Sequencing was done on a sample of peripheral blood. These receptors were collected from a woman in her 40s with acute or convalescent COVID-19.

V and J are TRBV24-1 and TRBJ2-6; 11 nucleotides match TRBD1. The CDR3 extends over 16 amino acids. V lost 9 bases and J lost 0; bases outside the gene matches: 3. The germline V gene encodes CDR1 KGHDR and CDR2 SFDVKD. In DNA form, the CDR3 reads TGTGCCACCGAGGGACAGGGGGACTCTGGGGCCAACGTCCTGACTTTC. As protein: CATEGQGDSGANVLTF.

This chain connects TRBV12-3 or TRBV12-4 to TRBJ1-5; the D is unclear. V was clipped by 8 bases and J by 5 bases, with 10 bases between them. This CDR3 is built from 12 residues. As DNA, the CDR3 is TGTGCCAGCGGAAGCGAGCATCAGCCCCAGCATTTT. It translates to CASGSEHQPQHF.

The rearrangement joins TRBV4-1 to TRBJ2-1; 8 positions match TRBD2. The V gene's germline CDR1 is MGHRA and CDR2 YSYEKL. V lost 5 bases and J lost 8; bases outside the gene matches: 8. This CDR3 is 14 amino acids long. The CDR3 protein is CASSFAGGPDEQFF. Here the CDR3 DNA reads TGCGCCAGCAGCTTTGCGGGGGGCCCGGATGAGCAGTTCTTC.

The J gene is TRBJ1-2, the V gene TRBV12-5; 8 bases are shared with TRBD1. Germline-derived CDR1 and CDR2 are LGHNT and FRNRAP. This CDR3 spans 17 amino acids. Trimming cost V 1 base and J 7 bases; bases outside gene matches: 14. CDR3 DNA: TGTGCTAGTGGTTTGGACGGGGGGACAGGTCGAGGGACTGGCTACACCTTC. It specifies CASGLDGGTGRGTGYTF.

The rearrangement joins TRBV6-1 to TRBJ2-7; D unresolved. Trimming cost V 5 bases and J 6 bases, with 14 bases left between them. There are 13 residues in the CDR3. Germline CDR1 reads MNHNS; CDR2 reads SASEGT. Written as DNA, the CDR3 is TGTGCCAGCAGTTATACTCGCGGTGGCGAGCAGTACGTC. This sequence encodes CASSYTRGGEQYV.